Following are 28 T cell receptor beta chains from one sample sequenced in a study of blood T cell repertoires in COVID-19. Here immunoSEQ multiplex PCR was the method, and the copy in TCRdb shows in-frame clones only, minus some. In the table there are hundreds of thousands of clones, roughly 90% of which are singletons. Specimen: PBMCs or T cells enriched from blood (not recorded which). These receptors were collected from a woman aged 45-65 years in a cohort exposed to, infected with or recovered from COVID-19 (not recorded which).

This sequence joins TRBV7-2 and TRBJ2-7, with unresolved D. The V gene lost 4 bases and the J gene lost 3 bases, with 10 bases spanning the gap. Germline V gives CDR1 SGHTA, CDR2 FQGNSA. CDR3 length: 13 amino acids. The CDR3 region has the DNA TGTGCCAGCAGCTCCAGGATTATCTACGAGCAGTACTTC. This translates into CASSSRIIYEQYF.

This clone was recorded a few times. The V and J genes are TRBV7-9 and TRBJ1-3; D uncertain. The CDR3 consists of 16 residues. CDR1 and CDR2 from the germline V gene are SEHNR and FQNEAQ (reference sequence). V gave up 4 bases and J gave up 0 bases, with 13 bases separating them. The chain's CDR3 is CASSSMGSPSGNTIYF. The CDR3 DNA reads TGTGCCAGCAGCTCAATGGGCAGCCCCTCTGGAAACACCATATATTTT.

The rearrangement joins TRBV4-3 to TRBJ1-6; 8 nucleotides agree with TRBD1. V was pared by 1 base and J by 9 bases, with 5 bases of the junction left unmatched. Per the germline V gene, CDR1 is LGHNA and CDR2 is YSLEER. CDR3 length equals 15 residues. DNA of the CDR3: TGCGCCAGCAGCCAAGGGACAGGGTGGCGTTCACCCCTCCACTTT. It translates to CASSQGTGWRSPLHF.

The chain employs TRBV5-6 and TRBJ1-2, with D tentatively TRBD1 (6 bases). The CDR3 is 15 residues long. Trimming stripped 1 base from V and 4 bases from J, with 14 bases between. Germline CDR1 and CDR2: SGHDT and YYEEEE. The DNA for the CDR3 is TGTGCCAGCAGCTTGCCAGGGGTCACCGGCTATGGCTACACCTTC. Protein sequence: CASSLPGVTGYGYTF.

This clone has more than one count but fewer than ten. This sample also contains other DNA sequences that code for the same CDR3. The rearrangement joins TRBV5-1 to TRBJ2-1; 10 nucleotides agree with TRBD2. The CDR3 sequence is 16 residues long. The junction had 5 bases not matched to a gene; V was cut back by 0 bases and J by 5 bases. Germline CDR1 and CDR2: SGHRS and YFSETQ. DNA of the CDR3: TGCGCCAGCAGCTTGGGATTAGCGGGGGGTAACAATGAGCAGTTCTTC. Its translation: CASSLGLAGGNNEQFF.

The chain has TRBV6-5 and TRBJ2-7, with TRBD2 as a possible D gene (7 bases). The V end lost 3 bases, the J end lost 3 bases, and 12 bases lay between the germline ends. CDR1 and CDR2 from the germline V gene are MNHEY and SVGAGI. This CDR3 contains 14 residues. The CDR3 sequence is CASSYGGGLYEQYF. The CDR3 DNA sequence: TGTGCCAGCAGTTATGGGGGGGGGCTCTACGAGCAGTACTTC.

The V and J genes are TRBV7-2 and TRBJ2-7; TRBD2 aligns across 12 bases. Germline V lookup: CDR1 SGHTA, CDR2 FQGNSA. The CDR3 sequence is 17 residues long. V gave up 2 bases and J gave up 0 bases; unmatched junction bases: 5. DNA of the CDR3: TGTGCCAGCAGCTTAAGACTAGCGGGGGATTACTCCTACGAGCAGTACTTC. Its translation: CASSLRLAGDYSYEQYF.

J is TRBJ1-5 and V is TRBV15; TRBD1 is a possible D gene (5 bases). CDR3 length: 15 residues. V was pared by 8 bases and J by 7 bases, with 21 bases between. Germline V lookup: CDR1 LNHNV, CDR2 YYDKDF (reference sequence). The DNA of the CDR3 is TGTGCCACCGCAGCGGGACTGGGTGCGGTGCAGCCCCAGCATTTT. Protein sequence: CATAAGLGAVQPQHF.

The V and J genes are TRBV6-5 and TRBJ1-4, with D possibly being TRBD1 (6 bases). V was cut by 6 bases and J by 0 bases, with 8 bases left in between. This CDR3 has 14 amino acids. Germline values: CDR1 MNHEY, CDR2 SVGAGI. CDR3 region: CASRRTATNEKLFF. The CDR3 coding sequence is TGTGCCAGCAGGCGGACAGCAACTAATGAAAAACTGTTTTTT.

CDR3: CASSSVAASPDTQYF. The CDR3 nucleotides read TGTGCCAGTAGTAGCGTAGCTGCAAGCCCAGATACGCAGTATTTT. This chain links TRBV19 with TRBJ2-3; D is undetermined. Germline loops: CDR1 LNHDA, CDR2 SQIVND (reference sequence). The CDR3 consists of 15 residues. V was cut by 4 bases and J by 4 bases, with 15 bases left in between.

The chain recombines TRBV11-2 with TRBJ2-3; TRBD2 might be the D (6 bases). V was trimmed by 4 bases and J by 2 bases, leaving 13 bases between them. There are 15 residues in the CDR3. Germline V gives CDR1 SGHAT, CDR2 FQNNGV. The CDR3 DNA is TGTGCCAGCAGCTCTTCCGGGACTTACACAGATACGCAGTATTTT. The encoded protein is CASSSSGTYTDTQYF.

The CDR3, as DNA: TGTGCCAGCGTCGCCGACCGACAGGGGACGACTGGCTACACCTTC. Translating it yields CASVADRQGTTGYTF. The V gene is TRBV2, the J gene TRBJ1-2; TRBD1 aligns across 8 bases. Germline lookup yields CDR1 SNHLY and CDR2 FYNNEI. The trim removed 8 bases at V and 7 bases at J, leaving 15 bases unmatched. The CDR3 is 15 amino acids. The complete variable domain, with remaining parts taken from reference TRBV2 and TRBJ1-2, reads EPEVTQTPSHQVTQMGQEVILRCVPISNHLYFYWYRQILGQKVEFLVSFYNNEISEKSEIFDDQFSVERPDGSNFTLKIRSTKLEDSAMYFCASVADRQGTTGYTFGSGTRLTVV.

J is TRBJ1-5 and V is TRBV19; tentative D call: TRBD1 (6 bases). Germline V CDR1 and CDR2: LNHDA, SQIVND (reference sequence). The CDR3 runs 14 residues. V shed 4 bases and J shed 7 bases, with 14 bases lying between them. CDR3 protein: CASSTTGFGQPQHF. The CDR3 nucleotides are TGTGCCAGTAGTACAACAGGGTTCGGGCAGCCCCAGCATTTT.

V gene TRBV5-5 combines with J gene TRBJ1-2; D is uncertain. Germline V gene lookup returns CDR1 SGHKS and CDR2 YYEKEE (reference sequence). The V end was cut by 0 bases, the J end by 1 base, with 4 bases between. The length of the CDR3 is 13 residues. As DNA, the CDR3 is TGTGCCAGCAGCTTGGGAGTTAACTATGGCTACACCTTC. Translation gives CASSLGVNYGYTF. Full variable domain (rest looked up from reference TRBV5-5 and TRBJ1-2): DAGVTQSPTHLIKTRGQQVTLRCSPISGHKSVSWYQQVLGQGPQFIFQYYEKEERGRGNFPDRFSARQFPNYSSELNVNALLLGDSALYLCASSLGVNYGYTFGSGTRLTVV.

The chain uses TRBV24-1 and TRBJ2-3; 12 bases are shared with TRBD2. Germline CDR1 KGHDR, CDR2 SFDVKD. CDR3 length equals 15 residues. Trimming at V came to 6 bases and at J to 0 bases, leaving 0 bases not matched to a gene. The CDR3 sequence is CATSTSGGSTDTQYF. CDR3 sequence (DNA): TGTGCCACCAGTACTAGCGGGGGGAGCACAGATACGCAGTATTTT.

The chain uses TRBV29-1 and TRBJ1-1; TRBD1 agrees at 9 bases. From germline, CDR1 is SQVTM and CDR2 ANQGSEA. The CDR3 extends over 13 amino acids. The V segment lost 2 bases and the J segment 4 bases; nucleotides outside the gene matches: 2. The CDR3 sequence is CSVEWGQGTEAFF. The DNA for the CDR3 is TGCAGCGTTGAATGGGGACAGGGCACTGAAGCTTTCTTT.

The rearrangement links TRBV2 to TRBJ2-3; TRBD2 agrees at 10 bases. Unmatched junction bases numbered 5, after V lost 5 bases and J lost 0 bases. Germline V CDR1 and CDR2: SNHLY, FYNNEI. The CDR3 has 16 amino acids. CDR3: CASSQRGGPSTDTQYF. The CDR3 DNA follows: TGTGCCAGCAGTCAGCGGGGGGGCCCCAGCACAGATACGCAGTATTTT.

This clone has more than one count but fewer than ten. V gene TRBV9 combines with J gene TRBJ2-2; D is perhaps TRBD2 (5 bases). Trimming removed 1 base at V and 1 base at J, with 8 bases between. The CDR3 totals 15 residues. CDR1 is SGDLS and CDR2 is YYNGEE in the germline V gene. CDR3 protein: CASSVRGMNTGELFF. As DNA, the CDR3 is TGTGCCAGCAGCGTACGAGGGATGAACACCGGGGAGCTGTTTTTT. Using reference TRBV9 and TRBJ2-2 for the parts outside the CDR3, the full variable domain is DSGVTQTPKHLITATGQRVTLRCSPRSGDLSVYWYQQSLDQGLQFLIQYYNGEERAKGNILERFSAQQFPDLHSELNLSSLELGDSALYFCASSVRGMNTGELFFGEGSRLTVL.

This rearrangement joins TRBV28 to TRBJ1-2; D possibly corresponds to TRBD1 (6 bases). CDR1 is MDHEN, CDR2 SYDVKM, per germline. Trimming pared 0 bases from V and 0 bases from J, leaving 14 bases between. CDR3 length: 17 residues. The CDR3 protein is CASSLWPGGQANYGYTF. Here the CDR3 DNA reads TGTGCCAGCAGTTTATGGCCGGGGGGGCAAGCTAACTATGGCTACACCTTC.

The chain carries TRBV6-5 and TRBJ2-3; TRBD2 matches 8 bases. This CDR3 is built from 14 residues. CDR1 and CDR2 (germline): MNHEY, SVGAGI. CDR3 sequence (DNA): TGTCTCAACGGAGAGCGGGGGCACACAGATACGCAGTATTTT. Encoded protein: CLNGERGHTDTQYF.

The CDR3 sequence: CASSWDWGSPYGYTF. Written as DNA, the CDR3 is TGTGCCAGCAGCTGGGATTGGGGCTCTCCCTATGGCTACACCTTC. The J gene is TRBJ1-2, the V gene TRBV7-2, with D possibly TRBD1 on 5 matching bases. The V and J ends lost 4 bases and 4 bases respectively, with 16 bases between them. Germline V gene sequence: CDR1 SGHTA, CDR2 FQGNSA. The CDR3 covers 15 residues.

The rearrangement uses TRBV3-1 (or the pseudogene TRBV3-2) and TRBJ2-7, with unresolved D. CDR3 size: 12 residues. With 1 base removed from V and 3 bases from J, the gap between germline ends came to 4 bases. Germline CDR1 reads LGHDT; CDR2 reads YNNKEL (reference sequence). For the CDR3, the DNA is TGTGCCAGCAGCCAAGGTCTCTACGAGCAGTACTTC. As protein: CASSQGLYEQYF.

V is TRBV5-6 and J is TRBJ1-4, with 9 bases that match TRBD1. Germline CDR1 is SGHDT and CDR2 is YYEEEE. The V gene end was trimmed by 4 bases and the J gene end by 1 base; junction bases not matched to a gene: 8. The CDR3 is made up of 17 amino acids. CDR3 protein: CASSNPRTGVTNEKLFF. The CDR3, as DNA: TGTGCCAGCAGCAACCCGCGGACAGGGGTAACTAATGAAAAACTGTTTTTT.

This clone was recorded a few times. The V call is TRBV30, the J call TRBJ1-2; perhaps TRBD1 as D (6 bases). This CDR3 region has 11 residues. V was cut by 5 bases and J by 10 bases, with 14 bases left in between. CDR1 and CDR2 (germline): GTSNPN, SVGIG (reference sequence). The chain's CDR3 is CAWGVGADYTF. DNA for the CDR3: TGTGCCTGGGGGGTGGGGGCTGACTACACCTTC.

This clone was seen just once. V is TRBV7-2 and J is TRBJ1-1; D is ambiguous. In germline, CDR1 is SGHTA, CDR2 FQGNSA. The CDR3 is made up of 13 amino acids. V was cut by 3 bases and J by 7 bases, with 12 bases left in between. Here the CDR3 DNA reads TGTGCCAGCAGCTTTAGACTGCTCGGTGAAGCTTTCTTT. Amino acid sequence: CASSFRLLGEAFF.

This chain joins TRBV27 and TRBJ2-7, with a tentative D call TRBD1 (6 bases). The CDR3 covers 14 residues. Germline loops: CDR1 MNHEY, CDR2 SMNVEV (reference sequence). V was pared by 0 bases and J by 4 bases, with 10 bases between. CDR3 region: CASSLSGRGYEQYF. The CDR3 nucleotides are TGTGCCAGCAGTTTATCGGGCAGGGGTTACGAGCAGTACTTC.

The rearrangement joins TRBV2 to TRBJ1-4; 8 bases align to TRBD1. CDR1 is SNHLY and CDR2 is FYNNEI in the germline V gene. The CDR3 loop spans 14 amino acids. J was trimmed by 8 bases and V by 6 bases; bases with no gene match: 8. The CDR3 spells CASRDRTGLEKLFF. The CDR3 DNA sequence: TGTGCCAGCAGAGATAGGACAGGGCTAGAAAAACTGTTTTTT. Full variable domain (remainder filled in from reference TRBV2 and TRBJ1-4): EPEVTQTPSHQVTQMGQEVILRCVPISNHLYFYWYRQILGQKVEFLVSFYNNEISEKSEIFDDQFSVERPDGSNFTLKIRSTKLEDSAMYFCASRDRTGLEKLFFGSGTQLSVL.

This chain links TRBV30 with TRBJ1-2; no clear D gene. The ends were cut back, 8 bases at V and 2 bases at J, with 15 bases in the middle. The CDR3 covers 13 residues. CDR1 and CDR2 (germline): GTSNPN, SVGIG (reference sequence). The DNA for the CDR3 is TGTGCCACCCCCAGGCGGGAGAACTATGGCTACACCTTC. This translates into CATPRRENYGYTF.